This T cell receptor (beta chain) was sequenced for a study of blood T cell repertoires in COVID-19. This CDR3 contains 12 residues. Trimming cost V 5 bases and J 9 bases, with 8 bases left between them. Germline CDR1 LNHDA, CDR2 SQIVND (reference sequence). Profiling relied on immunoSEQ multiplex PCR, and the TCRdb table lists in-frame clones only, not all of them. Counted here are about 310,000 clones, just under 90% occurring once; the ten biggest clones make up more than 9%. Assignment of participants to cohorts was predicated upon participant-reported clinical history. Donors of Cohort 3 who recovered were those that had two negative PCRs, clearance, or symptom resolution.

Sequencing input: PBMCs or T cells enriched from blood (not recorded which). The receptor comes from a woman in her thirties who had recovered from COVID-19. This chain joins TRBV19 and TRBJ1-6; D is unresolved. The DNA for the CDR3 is TGTGCCAGTAGTGACACCTTTTCACCCCTCCACTTT. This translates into CASSDTFSPLHF. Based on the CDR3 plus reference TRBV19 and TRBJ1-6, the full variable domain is DGGITQSPKYLFRKEGQNVTLSCEQNLNHDAMYWYRQDPGQGLRLIYYSQIVNDFQKGDIAEGYSVSREKKESFPLTVTSAQKNPTAFYLCASSDTFSPLHFGNGTRLTVT.